One sample yielded the 27 T cell receptor beta chains listed below, sequenced in a study of CD4 T cells in relation to SARS-CoV-2 and coronaviruses. Assay used: immunoSEQ multiplex PCR; TCRdb lists only in-frame clones, some missing. The sample yields more than 25,000 clones, approximately 73% seen once. These receptors' antigens are unknown. Before the COVID-19 pandemic, during about 2011-2019, CD4+ T cells were taken from unexposed donors. CD4+ T cells were isolated from the cells after 10 days of culture. The material sequenced was CD4+ T cells from PBMCs, cultured in vitro. These receptors originate from a human donor in good health.

CDR3: CASSLRLAGEVVRNEQFF. The CDR3, as DNA: TGCGCCAGCAGCTTGCGACTAGCGGGAGAGGTAGTGCGGAATGAGCAGTTCTTC. The genes are TRBV5-1 and TRBJ2-1; 12 nucleotides agree with TRBD2. Trimming took 1 base from V and 7 from J; bases not matched to a gene: 12. The CDR3 has 18 residues. Germline V gene lookup returns CDR1 SGHRS and CDR2 YFSETQ.

The V call is TRBV29-1, the J call TRBJ1-1; 12 nucleotides match TRBD1. Looked up from germline, CDR1 is SQVTM and CDR2 is ANQGSEA. V shed 4 bases and J 4 bases; nucleotides not matched to a gene: 10. This CDR3 comprises 16 residues. The chain's CDR3 is CSVAGDRGLGGTEAFF. The CDR3 DNA sequence: TGCAGCGTTGCGGGGGACAGGGGGCTCGGGGGCACTGAAGCTTTCTTT.

The chain has TRBV7-2 and TRBJ2-3; D unresolved. The CDR3 is 16 residues long. V shed 2 bases and J shed 5 bases, with 17 bases lying between them. The germline V gene has CDR1 SGHTA and CDR2 FQGNSA. The CDR3 DNA is TGTGCCAGCAGCTTATACGGCGGTTCCTTGGGAGATACGCAGTATTTT. Residues: CASSLYGGSLGDTQYF.

The J gene is TRBJ2-2, the V gene TRBV6-2 or TRBV6-3; 13 bases line up with TRBD2. Germline lookup yields CDR1 MNHEY and CDR2 SVGEGT. This CDR3 has 16 amino acids. Trimming cost V 6 bases and J 6 bases; bases outside gene matches: 7. The CDR3 here is CASSPRLAGGPGELFF. The CDR3 DNA is TGTGCCAGCAGCCCAAGACTAGCGGGAGGACCCGGGGAGCTGTTTTTT.

The chain combines TRBV7-6 with TRBJ2-5; 7 bases align to TRBD2. This CDR3 comprises 15 residues. V was clipped by 2 bases and J by 2 bases; unmatched bases: 5. Germline CDR1 and CDR2: SGHVS and FNYEAQ. The CDR3: CASSLRGVRQETQYF. The CDR3 DNA reads TGTGCCAGCAGCTTACGGGGGGTTCGACAAGAGACCCAGTACTTC.

The gene calls are TRBV27 and TRBJ2-7; the D is unclear. Between the trimmed V and J ends, which lost 0 bases and 3 bases, there was a span of 9 bases. The CDR3 has 14 residues. Germline CDR1 MNHEY, CDR2 SMNVEV (reference sequence). CDR3 sequence: CASSLSTPYYEQYF. The CDR3 coding sequence is TGTGCCAGCAGTTTATCGACCCCCTACTACGAGCAGTACTTC.

CDR3 loop: CASSPIDDTGELFF. For the CDR3, the DNA is TGCGCCAGCAGCCCCATAGATGACACCGGGGAGCTGTTTTTT. This rearrangement joins TRBV4-3 to TRBJ2-2; D is unclear. Per the germline V gene, CDR1 is LGHNA and CDR2 is YSLEER. V gave up 4 bases and J gave up 3 bases, with 9 bases separating them. The CDR3 spans 14 residues.

The chain has TRBV2 and TRBJ1-1; 7 bases match TRBD1. In germline, CDR1 is SNHLY, CDR2 FYNNEI. V dropped 6 bases and J dropped 3; count of bases not matched to a gene: 4. The CDR3 covers 13 residues. The CDR3 coding sequence is TGTGCCAGCAGGGTGGACAGGTACACTGAAGCTTTCTTT. It yields the protein CASRVDRYTEAFF.

The chain recombines TRBV7-2 with TRBJ2-5; D might be TRBD1 (5 bases). The V end was cut by 6 bases, the J end by 10 bases, with 21 bases between. Per the germline V gene, CDR1 is SGHTA and CDR2 is FQGNSA. The CDR3 is made up of 14 amino acids. The CDR3: CASSFETDPRSQYF. CDR3 sequence (DNA): TGTGCCAGCAGTTTTGAGACAGATCCGAGGAGCCAGTACTTC. The full variable domain, rest sourced from reference TRBV7-2 and TRBJ2-5, is GAGVSQSPSNKVTEKGKDVELRCDPISGHTALYWYRQSLGQGLEFLIYFQGNSAPDKSGLPSDRFSAERTGGSVSTLTIQRTQQEDSAVYLCASSFETDPRSQYFGPGTRLLVL.

This clone was recorded a few times. The V call is TRBV2, the J call TRBJ1-4; D remains unclear. This CDR3 region has 10 residues. Germline values: CDR1 SNHLY, CDR2 FYNNEI. V was pared by 7 bases and J by 8 bases, with 5 bases between. CDR3 bases: TGTGCCAGCATGAGAGAAAAACTGTTTTTT. Amino acid sequence: CASMREKLFF.

The CDR3 loop reads CASSVVAGVGEQFF. The DNA of the CDR3 is TGTGCCAGCAGCGTAGTAGCGGGAGTCGGTGAGCAGTTCTTC. The chain has TRBV9 and TRBJ2-1; 9 nucleotides match TRBD2. Trimming at V came to 0 bases and at J to 9 bases, leaving 4 bases not matched to a gene. The CDR3 is 14 residues long. Germline-derived CDR1 and CDR2 are SGDLS and YYNGEE.

V is TRBV4-1 and J is TRBJ1-2; D is ambiguous. CDR3 size: 15 residues. Germline CDR1 and CDR2: MGHRA and YSYEKL. The V gene lost 1 base and the J gene lost 4 bases, with 13 bases spanning the gap. The CDR3 is CASSQGTFGRYGYTF. DNA of the CDR3: TGCGCCAGCAGCCAAGGGACCTTCGGTCGCTATGGCTACACCTTC.

The genes are TRBV7-2 and TRBJ2-1; 7 bases agree with TRBD2. The CDR3 contains 15 residues. Germline V gene data show CDR1 as SGHTA and CDR2 as FQGNSA. V dropped 4 bases and J dropped 7; count of bases not matched to a gene: 10. DNA for the CDR3: TGTGCCAGCAGCTCTGGGCTAGCGGCCATGAATGAGCAGTTCTTC. Translated: CASSSGLAAMNEQFF. The full variable domain, its missing parts supplied by reference TRBV7-2 and TRBJ2-1, is GAGVSQSPSNKVTEKGKDVELRCDPISGHTALYWYRQSLGQGLEFLIYFQGNSAPDKSGLPSDRFSAERTGGSVSTLTIQRTQQEDSAVYLCASSSGLAAMNEQFFGPGTRLTVL.

CDR3 protein: CASSVIGENTDTQYF. The CDR3 DNA follows: TGCGCCAGCAGTGTGATCGGGGAGAACACAGATACGCAGTATTTT. The chain joins TRBV5-1 to TRBJ2-3, with D perhaps TRBD2 (5 bases). CDR1 is SGHRS and CDR2 is YFSETQ in the germline V gene. Trimming took off 5 bases at V and 2 bases at J, with 15 bases between the two ends. The length of the CDR3 is 15 residues.

This chain uses TRBV7-9 with TRBJ2-3; tentative D call: TRBD2 (6 bases). Germline V CDR1 and CDR2: SEHNR, FQNEAQ (reference sequence). The length of the CDR3 is 15 residues. V lost 4 bases and J 1 base, leaving 12 bases between the germline ends. The CDR3 bases are TGTGCCAGCAGCTGGCGAGCTAGCGGCACAGATACGCAGTATTTT. Amino acid sequence: CASSWRASGTDTQYF.

CDR3 sequence: CASSLGQIQETQYF. The DNA for the CDR3 is TGTGCCAGCAGCTTGGGACAAATCCAAGAGACCCAGTACTTC. This chain joins TRBV13 and TRBJ2-5, with D tentatively TRBD1 (6 bases). The germline V gene encodes CDR1 PRHDT and CDR2 FYEKMQ (reference sequence). The ends were cut back, 3 bases at V and 1 base at J, with 9 bases in the middle. The CDR3 is made up of 14 amino acids. The whole variable domain, filled in from reference TRBV13 and TRBJ2-5, reads AAGVIQSPRHLIKEKRETATLKCYPIPRHDTVYWYQQGPGQDPQFLISFYEKMQSDKGSIPDRFSAQQFSDYHSELNMSSLELGDSALYFCASSLGQIQETQYFGPGTRLLVL.

The chain carries TRBV6-5 and TRBJ1-1; D not certain. Germline V gene data show CDR1 as MNHEY and CDR2 as SVGAGI. The CDR3 consists of 13 residues. V shed 7 bases and J shed 4 bases, with 13 bases lying between them. In DNA, the CDR3 is TGTGCCAGCATAGCCGGGGTAGTCACTGAAGCTTTCTTT. Protein sequence: CASIAGVVTEAFF.

The chain couples TRBV12-5 to TRBJ2-7; 8 bases agree with TRBD1. CDR3 length: 14 amino acids. Germline lookup yields CDR1 LGHNT and CDR2 FRNRAP. V was clipped by 5 bases and J by 7 bases; unmatched bases: 10. In DNA form, the CDR3 reads TGTGCTAGTGGTATTGACAGGGGCTTTGGGGAGCAGTACTTC. Translating it yields CASGIDRGFGEQYF.

V and J are TRBV10-3 and TRBJ2-3, with 9 bases aligning to TRBD2. The CDR3 has 16 amino acids. The trim removed 7 bases at V and 2 bases at J, leaving 10 bases unmatched. Germline V lookup: CDR1 ENHRY, CDR2 SYGVKD. In DNA form, the CDR3 reads TGTGCCATCAACGATTGGGGCGGGAGGGCCACAGATACGCAGTATTTT. Encoded protein: CAINDWGGRATDTQYF.

The chain couples TRBV3-1 (or the pseudogene TRBV3-2) to TRBJ2-2; D is possibly TRBD2 (6 bases). Trimming cost V 0 bases and J 1 base, with 9 bases left between them. CDR1 is LGHDT and CDR2 is YNNKEL in the germline V gene (reference sequence). The CDR3 sequence is 16 residues long. This CDR3 reads CASSQDGTQNTGELFF. Here the CDR3 DNA reads TGTGCCAGCAGCCAAGATGGGACTCAGAACACCGGGGAGCTGTTTTTT.

This clone was found a few times. The chain links TRBV11-2 to TRBJ1-5; D unclear. Germline V lookup: CDR1 SGHAT, CDR2 FQNNGV. The V end lost 1 base, the J end lost 1 base, and 11 bases lay between the germline ends. The CDR3 consists of 16 residues. CDR3 DNA: TGTGCCAGCAGCTTAGCACCGGGTGGGAGCAATCAGCCCCAGCATTTT. Amino acid sequence: CASSLAPGGSNQPQHF.

This clone was observed a few times. V usage is TRBV13 and J usage is TRBJ2-7, with a possible D match to TRBD1 (6 bases). Trimming took off 5 bases at V and 1 base at J, with 15 bases between the two ends. CDR1 is PRHDT, CDR2 FYEKMQ, per germline (reference sequence). This CDR3 spans 15 amino acids. The CDR3 here is CASSRRGQPSYEQYF. The CDR3, as DNA: TGTGCCAGCAGCCGGAGAGGACAGCCTTCCTACGAGCAGTACTTC.

The J gene is TRBJ1-2, the V gene TRBV3-1 (or the pseudogene TRBV3-2), with a weak D call TRBD1 (6 bases). The CDR3 extends over 14 amino acids. The V and J ends lost 5 bases and 7 bases respectively, with 17 bases between them. Per the germline V gene, CDR1 is LGHDT and CDR2 is YNNKEL (reference sequence). The CDR3 sequence is CASSGGGGAGGYTF. In DNA form, the CDR3 reads TGTGCCAGCAGCGGCGGTGGGGGGGCGGGTGGCTACACCTTC.

The CDR3 region is CASSVLASSTDTQYF. For the CDR3, the DNA is TGTGCCAGTAGCGTCCTAGCGTCTAGCACAGATACGCAGTATTTT. The chain recombines TRBV19 with TRBJ2-3, with D possibly matching TRBD2 (6 bases). The CDR3 is 15 residues long. V was pared by 6 bases and J by 0 bases, with 13 bases between. Germline V gene sequence: CDR1 LNHDA, CDR2 SQIVND (reference sequence).

The J gene is TRBJ2-7, the V gene TRBV28, with 7 bases matching TRBD2. J was trimmed by 6 bases and V by 6 bases; bases with no gene match: 11. The CDR3 extends over 14 amino acids. Germline V gene lookup returns CDR1 MDHEN and CDR2 SYDVKM. CDR3: CASSTRGEVSEQYF. In DNA, the CDR3 is TGTGCCAGCAGCACCCGGGGGGAGGTCTCCGAGCAGTACTTC. Full variable domain (rest looked up from reference TRBV28 and TRBJ2-7): DVKVTQSSRYLVKRTGEKVFLECVQDMDHENMFWYRQDPGLGLRLIYFSYDVKMKEKGDIPEGYSVSREKKERFSLILESASTNQTSMYLCASSTRGEVSEQYFGPGTRLTVT.

This clone showed up just a few times. The chain employs TRBV7-8 and TRBJ1-5, with D maybe TRBD1 (6 bases). In germline, CDR1 is SGHVS, CDR2 FQNEAQ. The CDR3 runs to 13 residues. Trimming took 3 bases from V and 7 from J, leaving 10 bases between them. CDR3 loop: CASSFRDTQPQHF. The DNA of the CDR3 is TGTGCCAGCAGCTTCCGGGACACGCAGCCCCAGCATTTT.

The chain recombines TRBV6-1 with TRBJ1-1; D perhaps matches TRBD1 (6 bases). Trimming removed 3 bases at V and 4 bases at J, with 12 bases between. The CDR3 extends over 14 amino acids. The germline V gene has CDR1 MNHNS and CDR2 SASEGT. The CDR3 nucleotides read TGTGCCAGCAGTGAGGGAGGGGGGCGCACTGAAGCTTTCTTT. As protein: CASSEGGGRTEAFF.